One and the same sample provided the 24 T cell receptor beta chains below, sequenced in a study of blood T cell repertoires in COVID-19. The assay was immunoSEQ multiplex PCR, and TCRdb's table has in-frame clones only and misses some. Among roughly 20,000 clones listed, approximately 90% were seen once. Sequencing used peripheral blood. These receptors were taken from a woman aged 80 or older with active COVID-19.

This clone appeared once. The chain links TRBV7-3 to TRBJ2-2; TRBD2 aligns across 8 bases. The CDR3 is 14 amino acids. V lost 5 bases, J lost 8 bases, and 7 bases stayed unmatched. From germline, CDR1 is SGHTA and CDR2 FQGTGA. This CDR3 is CASSAGLAGGELFF. Written as DNA, the CDR3 is TGTGCCAGCAGCGCCGGACTAGCCGGGGGGGAGCTGTTTTTT.

V usage is TRBV7-2 and J usage is TRBJ2-3; a possible D gene is TRBD2 (6 bases). CDR3 length equals 14 residues. CDR1 is SGHTA and CDR2 is FQGNSA in the germline V gene. Trimming pared 4 bases from V and 3 bases from J, leaving 11 bases between. The CDR3 loop reads CASSSFGGTDTQYF. CDR3 in DNA: TGTGCCAGCAGCTCATTCGGGGGTACAGATACGCAGTATTTT.

The chain couples TRBV7-2 to TRBJ2-3; 9 positions match TRBD2. J lost 1 base, V lost 1 base, and 3 bases had no gene match. This CDR3 is built from 16 residues. The germline V gene encodes CDR1 SGHTA and CDR2 FQGNSA. The CDR3 bases are TGTGCCAGCAGCTTAGGCGGGGGGGCTGGCACAGATACGCAGTATTTT. Protein sequence: CASSLGGGAGTDTQYF.

The chain employs TRBV9 and TRBJ2-3; D perhaps matches TRBD1 (7 bases). CDR3 length: 13 residues. Germline CDR1 SGDLS, CDR2 YYNGEE. Between the trimmed V and J ends, which lost 4 bases and 4 bases, there was a span of 10 bases. Here the CDR3 reads CASSPRGADTQYF. In DNA, the CDR3 is TGTGCCAGCAGCCCCAGGGGGGCAGATACGCAGTATTTT. Complete variable domain (other parts from reference TRBV9 and TRBJ2-3): DSGVTQTPKHLITATGQRVTLRCSPRSGDLSVYWYQQSLDQGLQFLIQYYNGEERAKGNILERFSAQQFPDLHSELNLSSLELGDSALYFCASSPRGADTQYFGPGTRLTVL.

The V and J genes are TRBV7-6 and TRBJ2-3; 8 bases are a match to TRBD2. Germline V lookup: CDR1 SGHVS, CDR2 FNYEAQ. CDR3 length equals 16 residues. V shed 0 bases, J shed 6 bases, and the junction held 8 bases outside the gene matches. CDR3 sequence reads: CASSLARGGPEDTQYF. The DNA for the CDR3 is TGTGCCAGCAGCTTAGCTCGGGGGGGGCCGGAGGATACGCAGTATTTT.

The rearrangement joins TRBV9 to TRBJ1-4, with no clear D. Per the germline V gene, CDR1 is SGDLS and CDR2 is YYNGEE. This CDR3 spans 14 amino acids. The V end lost 0 bases, the J end lost 5 bases, and 8 bases lay between the germline ends. For the CDR3, the DNA is TGTGCCAGCAGCGTAGCGACCGGGAATGAAAAACTGTTTTTT. Translating it yields CASSVATGNEKLFF.

This chain uses TRBV7-8 with TRBJ2-3; 11 nucleotides match TRBD2. This CDR3 is 17 amino acids long. The ends lost 2 bases at V and 2 bases at J; junction bases unmatched: 6. Germline V CDR1 and CDR2: SGHVS, FQNEAQ. The CDR3 protein is CASSLYASGGTTDTQYF. The CDR3, as DNA: TGTGCCAGCAGCTTATACGCTAGCGGGGGGACCACAGATACGCAGTATTTT.

This chain links TRBV7-9 with TRBJ2-5; 7 bases align to TRBD2. This CDR3 region has 16 residues. CDR1 and CDR2 (germline): SEHNR, FQNEAQ (reference sequence). The V gene end was trimmed by 6 bases and the J gene end by 5 bases; junction bases not matched to a gene: 15. CDR3 DNA: TGTGCCAGCAGTGTTCCAGGGACTAACCCACCGGAGACCCAGTACTTC. Amino acids: CASSVPGTNPPETQYF.

This clone was seen once. This chain links TRBV7-9 with TRBJ2-5; 10 nucleotides agree with TRBD2. Trimming at V came to 2 bases and at J to 5 bases, leaving 11 bases not matched to a gene. The V gene's germline CDR1 is SEHNR and CDR2 FQNEAQ (reference sequence). The CDR3 loop spans 17 amino acids. CDR3 residues: CASSLSSSGGWGETQYF. The CDR3 bases are TGTGCCAGCAGCTTAAGCTCTAGCGGGGGCTGGGGGGAGACCCAGTACTTC.

The J gene is TRBJ1-1, the V gene TRBV6-2 or TRBV6-3, with 7 bases that match TRBD1. Unmatched junction bases numbered 3, after V lost 5 bases and J lost 6 bases. The CDR3 has 12 amino acids. Germline V lookup: CDR1 MNHEY, CDR2 SVGEGT. The CDR3 coding sequence is TGTGCCAGCAGTACAACAGGGGCTGAAGCTTTCTTT. It yields the protein CASSTTGAEAFF.

The chain recombines TRBV14 with TRBJ2-5; TRBD1 is a possible D gene (7 bases). V was cut by 4 bases and J by 4 bases, with 16 bases left in between. The CDR3 loop spans 15 amino acids. Germline CDR1 reads SGHDN; CDR2 reads FVKESK. The CDR3 nucleotides read TGTGCCAGCAGCCCCCCCCAGGGGGGTATAGAGACCCAGTACTTC. The encoded protein is CASSPPQGGIETQYF.

The V call is TRBV14, the J call TRBJ2-7; D might be TRBD1 (5 bases). CDR3 length: 15 amino acids. The V end was cut by 6 bases, the J end by 2 bases, with 17 bases between. Germline lookup yields CDR1 SGHDN and CDR2 FVKESK. CDR3 protein: CASSSRQKSPYEQYF. The CDR3 nucleotides read TGTGCCAGCAGTTCCCGACAGAAGTCCCCCTACGAGCAGTACTTC. The full variable domain, completed using reference TRBV14 and TRBJ2-7, is EAGVTQFPSHSVIEKGQTVTLRCDPISGHDNLYWYRRVMGKEIKFLLHFVKESKQDESGMPNNRFLAERTGGTYSTLKVQPAELEDSGVYFCASSSRQKSPYEQYFGPGTRLTVT.

The chain uses TRBV15 and TRBJ1-1, with TRBD1 matching 8 bases. With V trimmed by 1 base and J by 1 base, 23 bases remained unmatched. In germline, CDR1 is LNHNV, CDR2 YYDKDF (reference sequence). The length of the CDR3 is 22 residues. The CDR3 nucleotides read TGTGCCACCAGCAGAGCATACTCGCAAGAGACAGGGGCCCCGGAGGGGAACACTGAAGCTTTCTTT. It translates to CATSRAYSQETGAPEGNTEAFF. Looking up the rest from reference TRBV15 and TRBJ1-1 gives the full variable domain: DAMVIQNPRYQVTQFGKPVTLSCSQTLNHNVMYWYQQKSSQAPKLLFHYYDKDFNNEADTPDNFQSRRPNTSFCFLDIRSPGLGDTAMYLCATSRAYSQETGAPEGNTEAFFGQGTRLTVV.

In DNA, the CDR3 is TGTGCCAGCAATGTCGACACTCGAAACACCATATATTTT. Translated, it gives CASNVDTRNTIYF. V usage is TRBV12-3 or TRBV12-4 and J usage is TRBJ1-3; no reliable D call. V was pared by 7 bases and J by 5 bases, with 12 bases between. The length of the CDR3 is 13 residues.

This clone has more than one count but fewer than ten. The chain recombines TRBV30 with TRBJ1-6; 7 nucleotides align to TRBD1. Per the germline V gene, CDR1 is GTSNPN and CDR2 is SVGIG (reference sequence). Unmatched junction bases numbered 4, after V lost 2 bases and J lost 6 bases. There are 14 residues in the CDR3. This CDR3 reads CAWSLGQPNSPLHF. The CDR3, as DNA: TGTGCCTGGAGTTTGGGACAGCCTAATTCACCCCTCCACTTT.

This clone was seen once. The gene calls are TRBV19 and TRBJ1-1, with TRBD1 matching 8 bases. This CDR3 contains 14 residues. CDR1 LNHDA and CDR2 SQIVND come from the germline V gene (reference sequence). V lost 8 bases to trimming and J lost 5 bases; unmatched junction nucleotides: 10. CDR3 sequence: CASGTQGAGTEAFF. The CDR3 DNA reads TGTGCCAGTGGAACCCAGGGGGCAGGGACTGAAGCTTTCTTT.

This clone appeared a few times. This chain uses TRBV14 with TRBJ1-1; 9 bases line up with TRBD1. CDR3 length: 15 amino acids. V lost 3 bases to trimming and J lost 12 bases; unmatched junction nucleotides: 14. Germline V gene data show CDR1 as SGHDN and CDR2 as FVKESK. CDR3 bases: TGTGCCAGCAGCCAGGCCCCCGGGACAGGGAGTAGAACTTTCTTT. It codes for CASSQAPGTGSRTFF.

This clone is a singleton in its sample. V and J are TRBV9 and TRBJ2-7, with 10 positions matching TRBD1. J gave up 13 bases and V 3 bases, and 10 bases lay outside the gene matches. The CDR3 consists of 13 residues. CDR1 and CDR2 from the germline V gene are SGDLS and YYNGEE. For the CDR3, the DNA is TGTGCCAGCAGCGAGTCCCGACAGGGGGCGCAATACTTC. As protein: CASSESRQGAQYF.

This clone was found once. The chain recombines TRBV4-1 with TRBJ2-3, with TRBD2 identical over 11 bases. The germline gives CDR1 MGHRA, CDR2 YSYEKL. The CDR3 covers 13 residues. The V segment lost 0 bases and the J segment 15 bases; nucleotides outside the gene matches: 5. The CDR3 DNA sequence: TGCGCCAGCAGCCAAGAATTGCTAGCGGGGGGTTATTTT. Its protein product is CASSQELLAGGYF.

The chain recombines TRBV7-2 with TRBJ2-5, with a tentative D call TRBD2 (5 bases). The CDR3 has 14 amino acids. Germline V gene lookup returns CDR1 SGHTA and CDR2 FQGNSA. The V end was cut by 5 bases, the J end by 2 bases, with 12 bases between. The CDR3 DNA is TGTGCCAGCAGCCCTAGGACGGGGCAAGAGACCCAGTACTTC. This gives the protein CASSPRTGQETQYF.

The chain recombines TRBV19 with TRBJ1-2; 8 positions agree with TRBD1. This CDR3 comprises 15 residues. V was clipped by 5 bases and J by 4 bases; unmatched bases: 9. Germline V gene data show CDR1 as LNHDA and CDR2 as SQIVND (reference sequence). The CDR3 region has the DNA TGTGCCAGTAGTGTGGCAGGGGGCGGAAGCTATGGCTACACCTTC. This encodes CASSVAGGGSYGYTF.

J is TRBJ2-1 and V is TRBV14, with TRBD2 matching 11 bases. V gave up 3 bases and J gave up 6 bases; unmatched junction bases: 7. CDR3 size: 16 residues. Germline-derived CDR1 and CDR2 are SGHDN and FVKESK. Written as DNA, the CDR3 is TGTGCCAGCAGCCAGCGGAGGCTAGCGGGGGGCAATGAGCAGTTCTTC. Amino acids: CASSQRRLAGGNEQFF.

The chain is built from TRBV7-8 and TRBJ1-1; D gene unclear. CDR3 length equals 15 residues. Germline V gene lookup returns CDR1 SGHVS and CDR2 FQNEAQ. V lost 5 bases and J 1 base, leaving 14 bases between the germline ends. Here the CDR3 DNA reads TGTGCCAGCAGCCCCGGTGGCGGGTGGAACACTGAAGCTTTCTTT. Translating gives CASSPGGGWNTEAFF.

This clone has a single count. The V call is TRBV4-1, the J call TRBJ2-2; a weak D match, TRBD2 (5 bases). V lost 3 bases and J lost 8, with 13 bases in between. CDR1 MGHRA and CDR2 YSYEKL come from the germline V gene. The CDR3 covers 14 residues. This CDR3 is CASSQRLIAGELFF. As DNA, the CDR3 is TGCGCCAGCAGCCAGCGTCTCATAGCGGGGGAGCTGTTTTTT.